One T cell receptor beta chain is described in this entry. Trimming removed 0 bases at V and 2 bases at J, with 9 bases between. The CDR3 is 14 amino acids. Per the germline V gene, CDR1 is SGHRS and CDR2 is YFSETQ. Two negative PCRs, clearance, or symptom resolution had been documented for recovered Cohort 3 donors. This specimen belongs to a study of blood T cell repertoires in COVID-19. Assay: immunoSEQ multiplex PCR; the TCRdb copy retains only in-frame clones and omits some. The sample comprises some 150,000 clones, over 75% of which are singletons, and less than 0.85% rests with the top ten. The chain is built from TRBV5-1 and TRBJ2-7; TRBD2 is a possible D gene (6 bases). Sequenced sample: PBMCs or T cells enriched from blood (not recorded which). This receptor was identified in a woman under 30 who had recovered from COVID-19. In nucleotides, the CDR3 is TGCGCCAGCAGCTTGGCCGGGAGAACCTACGAGCAGTACTTC. This sequence encodes CASSLAGRTYEQYF.